The 21 T cell receptor beta chains below were found in one sample sequenced in a study of CD8+ T cells in alopecia areata. Sequencing relied on a cDNA template that was reverse transcribed from extracted RNA. Data came from immunoSEQ multiplex PCR; TCRdb stores just in-frame clones and leaves some out. Here the sample spans about 200,000 clones, 60% being singletons. Treatment reported: oral pan-JAK inhibitor, 5-10 mg twice daily. The sample here was CD4+ T cells sorted from blood, taken at week 24, from a patient treated with tofacitinib. The receptor set was obtained from a human donor with alopecia areata.

The chain couples TRBV10-3 to TRBJ2-3; a possible D gene is TRBD1 (5 bases). CDR3 length: 14 residues. CDR1 ENHRY and CDR2 SYGVKD come from the germline V gene. V gave up 4 bases and J gave up 1 base, with 9 bases separating them. The CDR3 region has the DNA TGTGCCATCAGTGTCCAAGGGGGCACAGATACGCAGTATTTT. Protein sequence: CAISVQGGTDTQYF.

The chain is built from TRBV29-1 and TRBJ1-1; D gene uncertain. There are 13 residues in the CDR3. Trimming stripped 4 bases from V and 8 bases from J, with 17 bases between. Germline V lookup: CDR1 SQVTM, CDR2 ANQGSEA. CDR3 nucleotides: TGCAGCGTTGGGACGGCCCTGACTGGGGAAGCTTTCTTT. Amino acid sequence: CSVGTALTGEAFF.

The rearrangement uses TRBV28 and TRBJ2-6; D is perhaps TRBD2 (5 bases). This CDR3 is built from 15 residues. The V end lost 5 bases, the J end lost 5 bases, and 13 bases lay between the germline ends. Germline V gene lookup returns CDR1 MDHEN and CDR2 SYDVKM. The CDR3 bases are TGTGCCAGCAGTCTTAGGACTGGCTGGGCCAACGTCCTGACTTTC. Its protein is CASSLRTGWANVLTF.

The V gene is TRBV30, the J gene TRBJ1-5; D gene uncertain. The germline V gene has CDR1 GTSNPN and CDR2 SVGIG (reference sequence). The CDR3 length is 14 residues. V lost 0 bases, J lost 2 bases, and 8 bases lay in between. CDR3 bases: TGTGCCTGGAGTGTGACACGCGGCAATCAGCCCCAGCATTTT. Translated: CAWSVTRGNQPQHF. Drawing the rest from reference TRBV30 and TRBJ1-5, the complete variable domain is SQTIHQWPATLVQPVGSPLSLECTVEGTSNPNLYWYRQAAGRGLQLLFYSVGIGQISSEVPQNLSASRPQDRQFILSSKKLLLSDSGFYLCAWSVTRGNQPQHFGDGTRLSIL.

This sequence joins TRBV30 and TRBJ1-2, with D possibly TRBD1 on 6 matching bases. The germline V gene encodes CDR1 GTSNPN and CDR2 SVGIG (reference sequence). The CDR3 is 15 amino acids. V was trimmed by 1 base and J by 4 bases, leaving 16 bases between them. DNA of the CDR3: TGTGCCTGGAGTGACCTCAGGACAGCTATCTATGGCTACACCTTC. Translation gives CAWSDLRTAIYGYTF.

The CDR3 DNA follows: TGTGCCAGCAGTTACTCGTGGTCCTACGAGCAGTACTTC. This codes for CASSYSWSYEQYF. The chain couples TRBV6-5 to TRBJ2-7; no firm D call. V was clipped by 0 bases and J by 1 base, with 4 bases between them. CDR3 length: 13 amino acids. In germline, CDR1 is MNHEY, CDR2 SVGAGI.

This chain uses TRBV29-1 with TRBJ2-1; 9 bases are a match to TRBD2. Germline values: CDR1 SQVTM, CDR2 ANQGSEA. The V and J ends lost 2 bases and 9 bases, in that order; junction bases with no gene match: 5. The CDR3 runs 13 residues. This chain's CDR3 is CSVERAGGPEQFF. The CDR3 bases are TGCAGCGTTGAAAGGGCGGGGGGGCCTGAGCAGTTCTTC.

This clone was picked up one time. The rearrangement uses TRBV4-2 and TRBJ1-2; D is undetermined. V shed 0 bases and J shed 2 bases, with 7 bases lying between them. Germline CDR1 reads LGHNA; CDR2 reads YNFKEQ. The length of the CDR3 is 14 residues. CDR3 in DNA: TGTGCCAGCAGCCAAGAGGAGGGCAACTATGGCTACACCTTC. Its protein product is CASSQEEGNYGYTF.

This clone appeared a few times. The chain combines TRBV7-2 with TRBJ2-3; TRBD2 aligns across 7 bases. The V gene end was trimmed by 5 bases and the J gene end by 3 bases; junction bases not matched to a gene: 11. From germline, CDR1 is SGHTA and CDR2 FQGNSA. CDR3 length equals 16 residues. CDR3 bases: TGTGCCAGCAGCCGACGGTCGGGGGGTGGTACAGATACGCAGTATTTT. Amino acids: CASSRRSGGGTDTQYF.

The J gene is TRBJ1-5, the V gene TRBV29-1, with a possible D match to TRBD1 (5 bases). Germline CDR1 is SQVTM and CDR2 is ANQGSEA. The CDR3 sequence is 14 residues long. V lost 4 bases, J lost 2 bases, and 12 bases lay in between. The CDR3 is CSVGGGEGNQPQHF. Written as DNA, the CDR3 is TGCAGCGTTGGGGGGGGTGAAGGCAATCAGCCCCAGCATTTT.

CDR3 region: CSVDLDRDGSNYGYTF. In DNA, the CDR3 is TGCAGCGTTGACTTAGACAGGGACGGATCTAACTATGGCTACACCTTC. The gene calls are TRBV29-1 and TRBJ1-2; 7 bases agree with TRBD1. Germline V lookup: CDR1 SQVTM, CDR2 ANQGSEA. This CDR3 has 16 amino acids. Losses at the gene ends were 3 bases for V and 0 bases for J; bases not matched to a gene: 10.

This clone was observed once. V is TRBV29-1 and J is TRBJ2-5; 9 bases are shared with TRBD1. Germline CDR1 reads SQVTM; CDR2 reads ANQGSEA. The CDR3 is made up of 14 amino acids. V lost 6 bases to trimming and J lost 5 bases; unmatched junction nucleotides: 10. CDR3 DNA: TGCAGCGTGAGGACAGGGGACCCATGGGAGACCCAGTACTTC. Translated, it gives CSVRTGDPWETQYF.

The V call is TRBV5-6, the J call TRBJ1-2; D not certain. Germline assignment: CDR1 SGHDT and CDR2 YYEEEE. V was trimmed by 0 bases and J by 6 bases, leaving 12 bases between them. The CDR3 is 14 residues long. CDR3 in amino acids: CASSLGVGTDGYTF. The DNA for the CDR3 is TGTGCCAGCAGCTTGGGGGTAGGAACGGATGGCTACACCTTC.

This chain connects TRBV4-3 to TRBJ1-1; D remains unclear. Trimming cost V 4 bases and J 4 bases, with 10 bases left between them. Germline-derived CDR1 and CDR2 are LGHNA and YSLEER. The CDR3 is 13 residues long. The CDR3 DNA reads TGCGCCAGCAGCCGTATGGGTGCCACTGAAGCTTTCTTT. It specifies CASSRMGATEAFF.

The chain joins TRBV9 to TRBJ2-7; D gene uncertain. CDR1 is SGDLS and CDR2 is YYNGEE in the germline V gene. The V end was cut by 0 bases, the J end by 0 bases, with 7 bases between. This CDR3 region has 14 residues. CDR3 in amino acids: CASSVDLGSYEQYF. CDR3 DNA sequence: TGTGCCAGCAGCGTAGATCTAGGCTCCTACGAGCAGTACTTC.

The chain uses TRBV9 and TRBJ2-3; 11 nucleotides match TRBD2. The CDR3 has 16 residues. Trimming took 3 bases from V and 6 from J; bases not matched to a gene: 9. In germline, CDR1 is SGDLS, CDR2 YYNGEE. CDR3 region: CASSATSGGAADTQYF. In DNA, the CDR3 is TGTGCCAGCAGCGCCACTAGCGGGGGAGCCGCGGATACGCAGTATTTT.

CDR3 amino acids: CSVDRSTQTGTGRITEAFF. The CDR3 DNA is TGCAGCGTTGACCGGAGCACCCAAACCGGGACAGGGAGGATCACTGAAGCTTTCTTT. The chain has TRBV29-1 and TRBJ1-1, with 9 nucleotides matching TRBD1. CDR3 length: 19 amino acids. Trimming cost V 3 bases and J 4 bases; bases outside gene matches: 21. Looked up from germline, CDR1 is SQVTM and CDR2 is ANQGSEA.

This clone was seen repeatedly, ten times or more. The chain couples TRBV5-1 to TRBJ2-1; perhaps TRBD1 as D (6 bases). The CDR3 consists of 18 residues. The germline V gene has CDR1 SGHRS and CDR2 YFSETQ. V lost 4 bases to trimming and J lost 0 bases, with 20 bases between them. DNA of the CDR3: TGCGCCAGCAGCGGGACACAGGGATCGGTAGGCTCCTACAATGAGCAGTTCTTC. Protein: CASSGTQGSVGSYNEQFF.

V is TRBV19 and J is TRBJ1-6; D is unresolved. This CDR3 contains 14 residues. The V gene lost 6 bases and the J gene lost 14 bases, with 20 bases spanning the gap. Per germline, CDR1 LNHDA and CDR2 SQIVND (reference sequence). In nucleotides, the CDR3 is TGTGCCAGTAGGGCTCCCGGAAAGAAGAATACCCTCCACTTT. Translating gives CASRAPGKKNTLHF.

The rearrangement links TRBV5-6 to TRBJ1-2; no definite D call. Deletions cut 3 bases from V and 8 bases from J, with 14 bases between. In germline, CDR1 is SGHDT, CDR2 YYEEEE. This CDR3 contains 13 residues. This chain's CDR3 is CASSSLDREGYTF. DNA for the CDR3: TGTGCCAGCAGCTCTCTCGACCGCGAAGGCTACACCTTC. Using reference TRBV5-6 and TRBJ1-2 for the parts outside the CDR3, the full variable domain is DAGVTQSPTHLIKTRGQQVTLRCSPKSGHDTVSWYQQALGQGPQFIFQYYEEEERQRGNFPDRFSGHQFPNYSSELNVNALLLGDSALYLCASSSLDREGYTFGSGTRLTVV.

The chain links TRBV27 to TRBJ2-6; D possibly matches TRBD1 or TRBD2 (6 bases each). Per the germline V gene, CDR1 is MNHEY and CDR2 is SMNVEV (reference sequence). The CDR3 spans 13 residues. The CDR3 bases are TGTGCAACAGGGACTGGTGGGGCCAACGTCCTGACTTTC. It encodes CATGTGGANVLTF.